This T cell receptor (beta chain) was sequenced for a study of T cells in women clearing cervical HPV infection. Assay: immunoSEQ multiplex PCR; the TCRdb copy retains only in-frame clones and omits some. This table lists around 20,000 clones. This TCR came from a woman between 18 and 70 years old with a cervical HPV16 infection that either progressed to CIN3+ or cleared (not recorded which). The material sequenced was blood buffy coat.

CDR3 DNA (partial): TGTGCCAGCAGTTACCTAGCGGGGGGCCATCGCTACGAGACC. This codes for CASSYLAGGHRYET. The entire CDR3 protein is CASSYLAGGHRYETQYF. The chain recombines TRBV6-2 or TRBV6-3 with TRBJ2-5; 11 nucleotides match TRBD2. From the germline J gene comes the end of the CDR3, since the read stops 3 residues before it. The J segment lost 5 bases and the V segment lost 2 bases, leaving 10 bases of the junction unmatched. This CDR3 has 17 amino acids. The germline gives CDR1 MNHEY, CDR2 SVGEGT.